The clone carrying this T cell receptor beta chain was seen more than once but under ten times. What it binds is not known. Trimming removed 1 base from V and 4 bases from J, with 14 bases in between. The CDR3 extends over 15 amino acids. Germline V gene sequence: CDR1 SGHVS, CDR2 FNYEAQ. This sample was taken from a study of human T cells and chemical hapten exposure. Overall study: Per-sample TCR yields varied mainly from small pooled library volume differences. Study outcomes and limitations: Expanded TCRs grouped into significantly more large CDR3 similarity clusters than controls produced. No change in TCRs above 1 in 1000 frequency was produced by DPC sensitization.

The time point denotes: pre-sensitization, week 0. The treatment denotes: therapeutic diphenylcyclopropenone sensitization with weekly scalp DPC. Each CDR3 protein is one row after TCRdb ran MiXCR on the RACE reads. In the table there are 300,000 to 450,000 distinct CDR3 sequences, 5.1% of which are singletons. The specimen comprised whole blood, sampled in connection with sensitization to the hapten diphenylcyclopropenone (DPC). J is TRBJ2-7 and V is TRBV7-6; either TRBD1 or TRBD2 may supply D (6 bases each). The TCR originated in a woman in her forties or fifties with alopecia areata. Some clones in this sample may be carry-over from other donors' samples. Here the CDR3 DNA reads TGTGCCAGCAGCTTAGAGGGGGGACAACCTTACGAGCAGTACTTC. Its protein product is CASSLEGGQPYEQYF.